This TCR beta chain stems from a study of CD8 T cells in seronegative destructive rheumatoid arthritis (dated by TCRdb to about 2020). For context, the study as a whole: At the time of sampling, biological drugs were being given to seven out of the eight CND-RA patients. Peripheral CD8+ TCRbeta repertoires of CCP-negative destructive rheumatoid arthritis (CND-RA) patients were compared with newly diagnosed seropositive RA, seronegative RA and healthy controls. Comparison cohorts of seropositive RA, seronegative RA and healthy controls came from an earlier published TCRbeta dataset rather than new sequencing. The research as a whole found: Once age was adjusted for, the CD8+ TCRbeta repertoires of CND-RA patients appeared less diverse and more clonal than the repertoires of other RA subtypes. No public clonotype enrichment survived Benjamini-Hochberg correction across the 90,000 to 150,000 clonotypes tested. The study acknowledged the small size of the CND-RA cohort as a limitation. A distinct set of enriched public clonotypes appeared to be carried by CND-RA patients, and this finding was interpreted by the authors as support for a separate disease subset. Without diagnostic samples, TCR repertoire differences may partly reflect poor disease control over the years rather than being present at onset. More CMV-reactive and fewer influenza A-reactive CD8+ TCRbeta sequences were observed in CND-RA repertoires than in controls and other RA subtypes.

TCRbeta sequencing used genomic DNA from CD8+ cells, following the manufacturer's instructions. TCRbeta sequencing used the immunoSEQ assay and was run at a genomics technology centre in Finland. Per the source publication's procedure: The clonotype tables produced by the immunoSEQ preprocessing pipeline were converted into VDJtools format, and any non-productive clonotypes were filtered out. Any sample with fewer than 10,000 reads was excluded, the remaining samples were subsampled to 10,000 reads, and most of the eight CND-RA samples made it through. Using the VDJtools CalcDiversityStats function on data subsampled to 10,000 reads, the Shannon-Wiener, Simpson and clonality indices were calculated. Non-singleton TCRbeta clonotypes were hard-matched, with no mismatches allowed, against VDJdb to infer antigen specificity. CDR3 sequences that differed by one amino acid (Hamming distance 1) were grouped together into clusters with potentially shared antigen targets. After groups were resampled to six samples, public clonotypes were tested for group enrichment with one-sided Fisher's exact tests, and this procedure was repeated ten times. TCRdb obtained this table from immuneACCESS and retained in-frame rearrangements with V and J assigned. These tables miss some clones; where compared with another copy, unresolved V genes account for less than half of the shortfall, and the remainder is unexplained. The DNA gave D and trimming, while V, J and clone size come from that table. The sample yields 13,000 or so clones; roughly four fifths were counted once. 27% of the sample lies in the top ten.

CND-RA patients were negative for the clinical CCP2 antibody test, and joint destruction progressed despite active therapy. Every CND-RA patient had failed conventional anti-rheumatic therapy and showed typical joint destruction in the wrists and ankles. Instead of being sampled at diagnosis, CND-RA patients were sampled after long disease histories, which in several cases spanned decades. Fifty millilitres of EDTA-anticoagulated peripheral blood were collected from each patient. Peripheral blood mononuclear cells were isolated by Ficoll-Paque PLUS density gradient separation. AutoMACS magnetic bead positive selection was used to isolate CD8+ cells from fresh or cryopreserved PBMCs, and flow cytometry was used to check purity. Nucleospin Tissue or Tissue XS kits were used to extract genomic DNA, which was then quantified on a Qubit 2.0 fluorometer. Trimming takes 8 bases off V and 7 bases off J; junction bases not matched to a gene: 3. CDR1 MNHNY and CDR2 SVGAGI were looked up in the germline V gene (reference sequence). Counted from cysteine to phenylalanine, this CDR3 has 11 amino acids. Only CDR3 DNA is held: 33 bases, read in frame from base 1.

For this clone: This clone's antigen is unknown. No clone much larger than this one lies a single base away; base qualities are absent.

This clonotype was obtained from a woman aged 30 to 50 with seronegative destructive rheumatoid arthritis. Sample: CD8+ T cells from blood. The chain was built from TRBV6-6 and TRBJ1-1, with 8 central nucleotides matching TRBD1. The sequenced DNA is TGTGCCAGCGGGACAGGACTTGAAGCTTTCTTT. The resulting protein is CASGTGLEAFF.